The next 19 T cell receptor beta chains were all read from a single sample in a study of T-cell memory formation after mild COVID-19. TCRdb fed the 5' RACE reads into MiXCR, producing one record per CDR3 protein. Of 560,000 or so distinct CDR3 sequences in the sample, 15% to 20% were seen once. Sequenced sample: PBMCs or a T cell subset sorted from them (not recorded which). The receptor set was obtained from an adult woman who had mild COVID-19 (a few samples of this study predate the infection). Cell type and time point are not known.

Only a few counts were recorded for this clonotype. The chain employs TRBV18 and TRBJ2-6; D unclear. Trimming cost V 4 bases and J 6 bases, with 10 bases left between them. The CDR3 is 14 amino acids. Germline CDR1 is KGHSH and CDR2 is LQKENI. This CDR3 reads CASSLSTEANVLTF. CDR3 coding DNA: TGTGCCAGCTCACTCTCCACGGAGGCCAACGTCCTGACTTTC.

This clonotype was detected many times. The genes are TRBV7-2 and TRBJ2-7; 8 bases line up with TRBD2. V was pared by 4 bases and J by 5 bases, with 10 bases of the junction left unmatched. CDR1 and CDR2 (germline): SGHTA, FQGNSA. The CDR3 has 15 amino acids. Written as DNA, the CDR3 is TGTGCCAGCAGCTCCAGCGGGAGAAACGTCAACGAGCAGTACTTC. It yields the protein CASSSSGRNVNEQYF. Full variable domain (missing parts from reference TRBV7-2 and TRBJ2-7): GAGVSQSPSNKVTEKGKDVELRCDPISGHTALYWYRQSLGQGLEFLIYFQGNSAPDKSGLPSDRFSAERTGGSVSTLTIQRTQQEDSAVYLCASSSSGRNVNEQYFGPGTRLTVT.

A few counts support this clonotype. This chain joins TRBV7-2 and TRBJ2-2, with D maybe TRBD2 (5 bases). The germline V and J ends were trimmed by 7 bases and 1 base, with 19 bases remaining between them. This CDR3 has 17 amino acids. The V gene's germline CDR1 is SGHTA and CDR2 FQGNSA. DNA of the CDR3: TGTGCCAGCACCCTTGGGTCTACTAGAAAGAACACCGGGGAGCTGTTTTTT. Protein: CASTLGSTRKNTGELFF.

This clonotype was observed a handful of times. This CDR3 is CASSQDSTVYNEQFF. In DNA, the CDR3 is TGCGCCAGCAGCCAAGATTCGACTGTTTACAATGAGCAGTTCTTC. The chain recombines TRBV4-3 with TRBJ2-1, with no clear D. The CDR3 length is 15 residues. CDR1 and CDR2 (germline): LGHNA, YSLEER. Between the trimmed V and J ends, which lost 0 bases and 4 bases, there was a span of 10 bases.

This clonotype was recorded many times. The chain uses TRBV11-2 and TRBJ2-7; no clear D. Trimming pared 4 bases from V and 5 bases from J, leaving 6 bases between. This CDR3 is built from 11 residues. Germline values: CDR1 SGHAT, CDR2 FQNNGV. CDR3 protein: CASSSGDEQYF. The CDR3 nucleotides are TGTGCCAGCAGCTCGGGTGACGAGCAGTACTTC.

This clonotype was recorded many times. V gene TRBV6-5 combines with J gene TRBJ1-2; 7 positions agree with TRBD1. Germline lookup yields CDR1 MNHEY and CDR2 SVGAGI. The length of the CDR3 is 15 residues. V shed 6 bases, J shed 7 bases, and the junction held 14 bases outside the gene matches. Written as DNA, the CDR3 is TGTGCCAGCAGGCAACGTACAGGGGAGTTATTTGGCTACACCTTC. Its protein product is CASRQRTGELFGYTF.

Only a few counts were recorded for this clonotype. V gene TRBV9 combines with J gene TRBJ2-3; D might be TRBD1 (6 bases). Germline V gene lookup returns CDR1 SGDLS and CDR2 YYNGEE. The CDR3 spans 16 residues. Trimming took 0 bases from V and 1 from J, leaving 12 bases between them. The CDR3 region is CASSVEGSGGTDTQYF. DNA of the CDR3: TGTGCCAGCAGCGTAGAAGGGTCAGGGGGCACAGATACGCAGTATTTT.

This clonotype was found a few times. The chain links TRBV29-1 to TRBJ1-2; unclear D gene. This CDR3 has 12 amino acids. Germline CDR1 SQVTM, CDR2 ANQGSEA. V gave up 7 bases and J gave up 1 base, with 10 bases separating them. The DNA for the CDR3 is TGCAGCGCACATGGACTTAACTATGGCTACACCTTC. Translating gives CSAHGLNYGYTF.

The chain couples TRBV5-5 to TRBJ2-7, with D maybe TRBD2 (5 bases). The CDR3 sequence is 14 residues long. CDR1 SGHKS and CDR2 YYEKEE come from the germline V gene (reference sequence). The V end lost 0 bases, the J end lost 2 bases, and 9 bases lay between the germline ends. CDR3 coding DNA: TGTGCCAGCAGCTTGGTCGGACTCCCCTACGAGCAGTACTTC. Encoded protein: CASSLVGLPYEQYF.

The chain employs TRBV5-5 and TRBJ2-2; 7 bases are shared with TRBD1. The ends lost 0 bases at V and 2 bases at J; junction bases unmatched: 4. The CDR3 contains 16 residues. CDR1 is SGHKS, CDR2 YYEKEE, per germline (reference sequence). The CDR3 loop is CASSLGQGSNTGELFF. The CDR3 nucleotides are TGTGCCAGCAGCTTGGGACAGGGATCCAACACCGGGGAGCTGTTTTTT.

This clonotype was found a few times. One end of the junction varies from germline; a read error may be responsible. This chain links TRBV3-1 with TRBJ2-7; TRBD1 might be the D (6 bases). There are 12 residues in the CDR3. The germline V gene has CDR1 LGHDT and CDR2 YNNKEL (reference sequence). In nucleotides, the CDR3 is TGTGCCAGCAGCCAATCCTGGGACACTACGATTTTC. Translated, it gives CASSQSWDTTIF.

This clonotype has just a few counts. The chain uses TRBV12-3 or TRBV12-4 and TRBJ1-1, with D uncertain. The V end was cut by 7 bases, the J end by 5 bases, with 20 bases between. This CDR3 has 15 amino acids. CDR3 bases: TGTGCCAGCACCCTTTTACGGGGTTCGAGGACTGAAGCTTTCTTT. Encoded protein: CASTLLRGSRTEAFF.

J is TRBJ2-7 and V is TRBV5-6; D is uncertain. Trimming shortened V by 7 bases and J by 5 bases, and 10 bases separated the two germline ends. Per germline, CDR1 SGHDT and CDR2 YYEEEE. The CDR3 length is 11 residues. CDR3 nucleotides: TGTGCCAGCGGCCCCGGTCACGAGCAGTACTTC. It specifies CASGPGHEQYF.

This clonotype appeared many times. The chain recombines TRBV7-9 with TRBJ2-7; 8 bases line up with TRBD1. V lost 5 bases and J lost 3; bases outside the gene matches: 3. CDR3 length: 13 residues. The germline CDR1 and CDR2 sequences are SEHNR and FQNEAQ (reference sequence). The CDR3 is CASSPTGGYEQYF. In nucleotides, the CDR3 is TGTGCCAGCAGCCCCACAGGGGGCTACGAGCAGTACTTC.

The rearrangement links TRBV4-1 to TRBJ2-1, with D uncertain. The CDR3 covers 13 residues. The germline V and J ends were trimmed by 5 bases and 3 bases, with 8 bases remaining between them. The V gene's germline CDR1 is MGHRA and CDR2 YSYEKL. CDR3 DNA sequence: TGCGCCAGCAGCTTCACTTTCTACAATGAGCAGTTCTTC. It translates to CASSFTFYNEQFF.

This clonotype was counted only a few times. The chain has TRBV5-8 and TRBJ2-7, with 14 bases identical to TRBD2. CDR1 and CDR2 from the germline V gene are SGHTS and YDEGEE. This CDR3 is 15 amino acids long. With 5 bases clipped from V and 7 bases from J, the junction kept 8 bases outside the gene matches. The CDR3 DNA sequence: TGTGCCAGCAGTTACGGACTAGCGGGAGGTGAGGAGCAGTACTTC. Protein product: CASSYGLAGGEEQYF.

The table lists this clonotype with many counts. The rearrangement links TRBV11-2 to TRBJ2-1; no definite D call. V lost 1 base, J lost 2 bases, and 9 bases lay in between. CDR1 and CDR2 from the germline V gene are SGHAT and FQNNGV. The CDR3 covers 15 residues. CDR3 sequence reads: CASSLVPTPYNEQFF. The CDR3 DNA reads TGTGCCAGCAGCTTAGTTCCCACGCCCTACAATGAGCAGTTCTTC.

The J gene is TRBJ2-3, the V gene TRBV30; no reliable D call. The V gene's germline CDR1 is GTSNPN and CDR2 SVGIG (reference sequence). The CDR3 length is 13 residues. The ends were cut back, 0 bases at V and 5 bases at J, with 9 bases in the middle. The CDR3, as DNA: TGTGCCTGGAGTGTGGGAACGGGAGATACGCAGTATTTT. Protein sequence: CAWSVGTGDTQYF.

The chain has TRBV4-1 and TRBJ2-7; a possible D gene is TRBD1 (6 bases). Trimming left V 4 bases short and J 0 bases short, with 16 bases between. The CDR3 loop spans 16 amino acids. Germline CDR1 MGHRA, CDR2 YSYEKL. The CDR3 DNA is TGCGCCAGCAGCCCACTATCGACAGGCATCTCCTACGAGCAGTACTTC. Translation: CASSPLSTGISYEQYF.